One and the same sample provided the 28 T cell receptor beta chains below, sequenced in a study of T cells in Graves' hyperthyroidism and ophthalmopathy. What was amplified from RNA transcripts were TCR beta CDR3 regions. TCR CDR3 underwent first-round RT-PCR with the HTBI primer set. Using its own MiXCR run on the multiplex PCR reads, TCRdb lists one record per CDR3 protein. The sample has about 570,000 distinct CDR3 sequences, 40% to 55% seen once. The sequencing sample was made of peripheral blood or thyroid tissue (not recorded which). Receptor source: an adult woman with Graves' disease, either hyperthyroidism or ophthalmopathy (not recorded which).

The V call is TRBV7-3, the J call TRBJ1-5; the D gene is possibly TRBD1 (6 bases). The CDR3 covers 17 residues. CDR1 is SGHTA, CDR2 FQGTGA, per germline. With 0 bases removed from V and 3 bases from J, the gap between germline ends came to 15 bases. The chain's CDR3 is CASSLTARTDYNQPQHF. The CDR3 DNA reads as TGTGCCAGCAGCTTAACTGCTAGGACAGATTACAATCAGCCCCAGCATTTT.

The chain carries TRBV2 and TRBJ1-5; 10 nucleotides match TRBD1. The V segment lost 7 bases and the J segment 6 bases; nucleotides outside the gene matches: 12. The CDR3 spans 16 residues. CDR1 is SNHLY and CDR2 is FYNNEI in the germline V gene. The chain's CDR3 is CASKIQGQGNFQPQHF. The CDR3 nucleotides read TGTGCCAGCAAAATTCAGGGACAGGGGAATTTTCAGCCCCAGCATTTT.

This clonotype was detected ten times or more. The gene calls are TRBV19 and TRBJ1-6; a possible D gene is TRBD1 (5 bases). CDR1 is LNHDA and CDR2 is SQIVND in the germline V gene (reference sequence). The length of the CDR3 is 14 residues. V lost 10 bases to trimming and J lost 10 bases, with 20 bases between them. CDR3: CATDAGRDRSPLHF. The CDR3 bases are TGTGCCACCGATGCCGGCAGGGACCGCTCACCCCTCCACTTT.

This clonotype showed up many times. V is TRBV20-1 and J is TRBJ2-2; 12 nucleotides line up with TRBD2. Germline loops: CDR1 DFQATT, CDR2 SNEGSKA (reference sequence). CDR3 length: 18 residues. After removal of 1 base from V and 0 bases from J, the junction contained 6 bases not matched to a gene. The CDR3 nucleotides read TGCAGTGCTAGAGTGCCTAGCGGGAGGGAGGCGAACACCGGGGAGCTGTTTTTT. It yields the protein CSARVPSGREANTGELFF.

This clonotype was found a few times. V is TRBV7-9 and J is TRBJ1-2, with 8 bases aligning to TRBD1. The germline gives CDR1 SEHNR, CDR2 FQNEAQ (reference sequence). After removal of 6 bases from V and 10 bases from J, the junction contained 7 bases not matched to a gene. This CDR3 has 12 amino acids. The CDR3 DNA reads TGTGCCAGCAGACCCGGGACAGGCCCCTACACCTTC. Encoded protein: CASRPGTGPYTF.

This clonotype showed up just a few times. CDR3 nucleotide sequence: TGTGCCAGCAGTCCCTCTAGCGGGGGGAACACCGGGGAGCTGTTTTTT. This codes for CASSPSSGGNTGELFF. This chain uses TRBV12-3 or TRBV12-4 with TRBJ2-2, with 10 nucleotides matching TRBD2. The CDR3 has 16 residues. Losses at the gene ends were 5 bases for V and 1 base for J; bases not matched to a gene: 4.

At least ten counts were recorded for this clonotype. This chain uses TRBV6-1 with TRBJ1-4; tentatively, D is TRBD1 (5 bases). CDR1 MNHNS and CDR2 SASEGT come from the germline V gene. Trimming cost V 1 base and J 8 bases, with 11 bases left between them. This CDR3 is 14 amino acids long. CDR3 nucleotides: TGTGCCAGCAGTGAAGTGGGGGGGTTAGAAAAACTGTTTTTT. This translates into CASSEVGGLEKLFF.

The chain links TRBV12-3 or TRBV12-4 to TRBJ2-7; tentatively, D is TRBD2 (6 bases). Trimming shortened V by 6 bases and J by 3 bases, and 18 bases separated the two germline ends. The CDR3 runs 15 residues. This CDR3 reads CASSLGGSLGYEQYF. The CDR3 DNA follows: TGTGCCAGCAGCTTGGGAGGATCACTGGGCTACGAGCAGTACTTC.

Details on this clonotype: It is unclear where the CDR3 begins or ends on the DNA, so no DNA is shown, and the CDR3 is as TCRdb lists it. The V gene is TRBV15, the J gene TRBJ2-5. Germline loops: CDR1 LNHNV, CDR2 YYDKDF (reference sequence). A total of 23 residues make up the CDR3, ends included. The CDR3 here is CATSSDSAVYLCASSLRQETQYF.

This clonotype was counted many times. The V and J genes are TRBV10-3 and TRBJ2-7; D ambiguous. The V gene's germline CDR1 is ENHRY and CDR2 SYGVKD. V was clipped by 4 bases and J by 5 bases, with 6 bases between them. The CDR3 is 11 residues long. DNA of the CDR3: TGTGCCATCAGTGGATACAACGAGCAGTACTTC. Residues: CAISGYNEQYF.

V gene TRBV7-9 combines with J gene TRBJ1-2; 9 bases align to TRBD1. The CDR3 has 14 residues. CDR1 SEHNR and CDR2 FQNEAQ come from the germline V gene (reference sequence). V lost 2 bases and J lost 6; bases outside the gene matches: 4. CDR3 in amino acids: CASSLSRTGDGYTF. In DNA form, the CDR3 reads TGTGCCAGCAGCTTAAGCCGGACAGGGGATGGCTACACCTTC.

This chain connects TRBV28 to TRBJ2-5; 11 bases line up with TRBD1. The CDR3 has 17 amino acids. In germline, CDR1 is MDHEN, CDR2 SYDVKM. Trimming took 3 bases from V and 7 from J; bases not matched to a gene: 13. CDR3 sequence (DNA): TGTGCCAGCAGTTTCAGTTCTTGGGACAGGGGGAGCGGGACCCAGTACTTC. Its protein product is CASSFSSWDRGSGTQYF.

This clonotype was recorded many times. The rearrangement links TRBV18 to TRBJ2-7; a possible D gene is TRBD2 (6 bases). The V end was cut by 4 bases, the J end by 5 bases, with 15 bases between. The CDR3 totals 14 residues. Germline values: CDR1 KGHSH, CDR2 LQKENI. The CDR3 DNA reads TGTGCCAGCTCACGGGACTCGCCTCGGGACGAGCAGTACTTC. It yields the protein CASSRDSPRDEQYF.

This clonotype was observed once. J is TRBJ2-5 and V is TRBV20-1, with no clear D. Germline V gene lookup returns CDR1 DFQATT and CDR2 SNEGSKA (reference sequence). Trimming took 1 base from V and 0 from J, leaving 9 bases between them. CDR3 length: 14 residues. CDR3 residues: CSARAEPYQETQYF. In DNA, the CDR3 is TGCAGTGCTAGAGCTGAGCCGTACCAAGAGACCCAGTACTTC.

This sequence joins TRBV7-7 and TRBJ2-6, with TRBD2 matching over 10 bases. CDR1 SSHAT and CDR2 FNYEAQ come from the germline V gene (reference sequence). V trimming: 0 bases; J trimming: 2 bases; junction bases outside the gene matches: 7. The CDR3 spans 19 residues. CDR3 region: CASSLARLAGVTGANVLTF. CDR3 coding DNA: TGTGCCAGCAGCTTAGCGAGGCTAGCGGGAGTAACTGGGGCCAACGTCCTGACTTTC.

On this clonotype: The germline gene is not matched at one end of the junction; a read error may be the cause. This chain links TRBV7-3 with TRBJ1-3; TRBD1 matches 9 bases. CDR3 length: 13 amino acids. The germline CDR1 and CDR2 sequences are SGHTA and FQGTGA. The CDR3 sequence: CASGSGQGNTIHF. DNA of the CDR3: TGTGCCAGCGGCTCGGGACAGGGAAACACCATACATTTT. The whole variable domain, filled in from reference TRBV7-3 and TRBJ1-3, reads GAGVSQTPSNKVTEKGKYVELRCDPISGHTALYWYRQSLGQGPEFLIYFQGTGAADDSGLPNDRFFAVRPEGSVSTLKIQRTERGDSAVYLCASGSGQGNTIHFGEGSWLTVV.

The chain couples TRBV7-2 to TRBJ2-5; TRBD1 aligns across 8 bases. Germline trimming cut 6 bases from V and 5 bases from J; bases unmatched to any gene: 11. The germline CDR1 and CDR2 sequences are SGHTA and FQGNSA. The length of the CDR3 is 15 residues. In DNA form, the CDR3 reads TGTGCCAGCAGGCTCGGGCAGGGGGCAGGGGAGACCCAGTACTTC. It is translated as CASRLGQGAGETQYF.

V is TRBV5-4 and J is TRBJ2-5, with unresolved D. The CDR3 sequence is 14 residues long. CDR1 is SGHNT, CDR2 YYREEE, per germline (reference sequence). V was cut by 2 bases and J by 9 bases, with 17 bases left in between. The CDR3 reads CASSLVPTSEPQYF. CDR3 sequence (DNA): TGTGCCAGCAGCTTAGTACCAACCTCGGAGCCCCAGTACTTC. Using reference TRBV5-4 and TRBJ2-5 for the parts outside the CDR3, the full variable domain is ETGVTQSPTHLIKTRGQQVTLRCSSQSGHNTVSWYQQALGQGPQFIFQYYREEENGRGNFPPRFSGLQFPNYSSELNVNALELDDSALYLCASSLVPTSEPQYFGPGTRLLVL.

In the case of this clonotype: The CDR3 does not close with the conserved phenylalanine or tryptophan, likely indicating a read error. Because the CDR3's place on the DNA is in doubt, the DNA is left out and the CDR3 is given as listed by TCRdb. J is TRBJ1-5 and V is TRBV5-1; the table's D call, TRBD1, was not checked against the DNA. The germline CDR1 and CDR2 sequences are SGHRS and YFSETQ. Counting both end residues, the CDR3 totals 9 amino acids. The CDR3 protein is CASSLAGRG.

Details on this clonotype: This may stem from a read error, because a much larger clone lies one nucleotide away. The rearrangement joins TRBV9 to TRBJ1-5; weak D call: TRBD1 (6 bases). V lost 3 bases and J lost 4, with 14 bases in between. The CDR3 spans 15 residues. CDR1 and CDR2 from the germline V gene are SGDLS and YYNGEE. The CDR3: CASSAYRDLNQPQHF. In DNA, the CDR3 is TGTGCCAGCAGCGCCTACAGGGATTTGAATCAGCCCCAGCATTTT.

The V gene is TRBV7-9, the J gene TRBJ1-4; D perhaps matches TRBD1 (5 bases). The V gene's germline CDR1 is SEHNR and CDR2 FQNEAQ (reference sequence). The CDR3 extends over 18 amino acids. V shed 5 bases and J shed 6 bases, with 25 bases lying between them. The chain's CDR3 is CASSGDRYTGGPYEKLFF. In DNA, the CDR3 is TGTGCCAGCAGCGGCGACAGATACACCGGGGGTCCCTATGAAAAACTGTTTTTT.

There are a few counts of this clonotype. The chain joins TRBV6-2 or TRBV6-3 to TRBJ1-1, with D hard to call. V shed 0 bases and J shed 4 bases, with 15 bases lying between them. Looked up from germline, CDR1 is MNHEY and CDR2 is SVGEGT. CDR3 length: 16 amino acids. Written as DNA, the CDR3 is TGTGCCAGCAGTTACTCGGTCGGGTTTGTTAGCACTGAAGCTTTCTTT. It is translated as CASSYSVGFVSTEAFF.

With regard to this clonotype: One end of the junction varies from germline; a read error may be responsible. The CDR3 region has the DNA TGTGCCAGCAGCTTACACCTTACCGGGGAGCTGTACTTC. Encoded protein: CASSLHLTGELYF. J is TRBJ2-7 and V is TRBV7-2; a possible D gene is TRBD2 (5 bases). This CDR3 region has 13 residues. The germline gives CDR1 SGHTA, CDR2 FQGNSA.

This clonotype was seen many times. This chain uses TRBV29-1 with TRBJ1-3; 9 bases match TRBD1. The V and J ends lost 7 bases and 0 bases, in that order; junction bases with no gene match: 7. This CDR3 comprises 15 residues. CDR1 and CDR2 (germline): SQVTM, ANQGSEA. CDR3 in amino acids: CSAEGQGISGNTIYF. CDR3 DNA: TGCAGCGCAGAGGGACAGGGAATCTCTGGAAACACCATATATTTT.

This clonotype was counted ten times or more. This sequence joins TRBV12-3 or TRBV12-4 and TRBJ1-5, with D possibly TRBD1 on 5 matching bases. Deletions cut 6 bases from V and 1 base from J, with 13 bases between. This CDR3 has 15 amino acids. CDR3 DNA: TGTGCCAGCAGCCCGGGACGGGCAAGCAATCAGCCCCAGCATTTT. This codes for CASSPGRASNQPQHF.

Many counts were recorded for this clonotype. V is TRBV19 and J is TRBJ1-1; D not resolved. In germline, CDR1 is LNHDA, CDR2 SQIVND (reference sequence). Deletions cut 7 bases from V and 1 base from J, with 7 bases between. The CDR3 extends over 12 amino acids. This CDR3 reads CASNRKNTEAFF. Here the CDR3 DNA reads TGTGCCAGTAACCGAAAGAACACTGAAGCTTTCTTT.

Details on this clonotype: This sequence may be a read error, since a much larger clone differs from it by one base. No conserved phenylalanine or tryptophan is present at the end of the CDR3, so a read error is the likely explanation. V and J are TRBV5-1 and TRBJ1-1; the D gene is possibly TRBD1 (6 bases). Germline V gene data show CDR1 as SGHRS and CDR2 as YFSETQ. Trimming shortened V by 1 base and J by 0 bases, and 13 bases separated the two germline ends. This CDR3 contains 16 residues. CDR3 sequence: CASSLQGKGMNTEAFL. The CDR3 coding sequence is TGCGCCAGCAGCTTGCAGGGGAAAGGGATGAACACTGAAGCTTTCCTT.

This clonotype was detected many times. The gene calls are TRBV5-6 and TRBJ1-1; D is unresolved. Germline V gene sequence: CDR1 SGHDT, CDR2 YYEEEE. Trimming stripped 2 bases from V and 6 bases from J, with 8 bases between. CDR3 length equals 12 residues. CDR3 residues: CASSLSGPEAFF. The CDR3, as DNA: TGTGCCAGCAGCTTATCCGGACCTGAAGCTTTCTTT.